This TCR beta chain is from a study of tumor-infiltrating lymphocytes in primary liver carcinoma. Total RNA amounting to around 530 ng was the source from which TCR beta cDNA was made with a constant-region primer. Researchers made the TCR beta libraries by running three nested multiplex PCR rounds with slightly modified ARM-PCR. Researchers ran the first two PCR rounds for roughly 11 cycles each with TRBV1-TRBV30 forward primers and a C-beta reverse primer. One entry per CDR3 protein, called by TCRdb with MiXCR from the multiplex PCR reads. The sample shows under 200,000 distinct CDR3 sequences, approximately 65% of them seen only once. Unsorted whole blood served as the source of blood RNA, and germline DNA was extracted as well. Findings and caveats of the study: Tumors had a significantly higher top-250-clone fraction than blood (p = 0.039).

As for this clonotype: As yet, its antigen is unknown.

Germline V lookup: CDR1 SQVTM, CDR2 ANQGSEA. Deletions cut 3 bases from V and 4 bases from J, with 16 bases between. This CDR3 spans 15 amino acids. The chain employs TRBV29-1 and TRBJ2-1; tentatively, D is TRBD1 (5 bases). The receptor was isolated from a woman in her sixties with primary liver carcinoma and hepatitis B virus infection. Sequenced: peripheral blood. CDR3: CSVESVETEYNEQFF. Written as DNA, the CDR3 is TGCAGCGTTGAGAGTGTCGAGACAGAGTACAATGAGCAGTTCTTC.